Listed below are T cell receptor beta chains from one sample, sequenced in a study of vaccination and CD4 T cells after COVID-19. TCRdb re-called the PCR reads through MiXCR, storing one row per CDR3 protein. Of 20,000 to 25,000 distinct CDR3 sequences in the sample, 32% are singletons; the top ten hold roughly an eighth. Their target antigens are unknown. The sequenced sample was cultured CD4+ T cells from blood. Source of these receptors: a human donor with COVID-19. Both conserved end residues are part of each CDR3. The D gene is left open where the match is weak. Clone size, where shown, is once, few, many, or a class for clones that have expanded.

>TRBJ1-4|NA|TRBV27|few
CASIGVATNEKLFF
TGTGCCAGCATTGGGGTCGCAACTAATGAAAAACTGTTTTTT
>TRBJ2-5|TRBD1|TRBV11-1|NA
CASSTTGQAFVETQYF
TGTGCCAGCAGCACGACAGGACAGGCTTTCGTGGAGACCCAGTACTTC
>TRBJ2-2|NA|TRBV19|NA
CASSPTRRTGELFF
TGTGCCAGTAGTCCCACCCGACGTACCGGGGAGCTGTTTTTT
>TRBJ1-5|NA|TRBV25-1|NA
CATQVKGGTASNQPQHF
TGTGCCACCCAAGTGAAAGGGGGAACAGCAAGCAATCAGCCCCAGCATTTT
>TRBJ1-2|TRBD1|TRBV6-1|NA
CASSAPGQQYGYTF
TGTGCCAGCAGTGCCCCGGGACAGCAATATGGCTACACCTTC
>TRBJ2-3|NA|TRBV5-1|NA
CASSPGGPTDTQYF
TGCGCCAGCAGCCCCGGGGGGCCCACAGATACGCAGTATTTT
>TRBJ1-5|NA|TRBV7-9|NA
CASSLNARNNQPQHF
TGTGCCAGCAGCTTGAATGCCAGGAACAATCAGCCCCAGCATTTT
>TRBJ1-5|NA|TRBV6-2/TRBV6-3|few
CASRQTEYSNQPQHF
TGTGCCAGCAGGCAGACAGAATATAGCAATCAGCCCCAGCATTTT
>TRBJ2-3|TRBD2|TRBV19|NA
CASSTRTSGVTDTQYF
TGTGCCAGTAGTACACGGACTAGCGGGGTCACAGATACGCAGTATTTT
>TRBJ2-2|NA|TRBV25-1|few
CASSDTGSTGELFF
TGTGCCAGCAGTGATACCGGATCAACCGGGGAGCTGTTTTTT
>TRBJ1-1|NA|TRBV20-1|NA
CSARPRQGLATEAFF
TGCAGTGCTAGACCCAGGCAGGGATTGGCCACTGAAGCTTTCTTT
>TRBJ2-3|TRBD2|TRBV27|NA
CASSLLAGGSTDTQYF
TGTGCCAGCAGTCTCCTGGCGGGGGGCAGCACAGATACGCAGTATTTT
>TRBJ1-5|TRBD1|TRBV20-1|few
CSAQSGGTKYSNQPQHF
TGCAGTGCCCAGTCAGGGGGAACTAAGTATAGCAATCAGCCCCAGCATTTT
>TRBJ2-5|NA|TRBV2|few
CASTAIRDRGATQYF
TGTGCCAGCACCGCCATTCGGGACCGTGGGGCGACCCAGTACTTC
>TRBJ2-3|TRBD2|TRBV15|few
CATLTSGGDTQYF
TGTGCCACCCTCACTAGCGGGGGTGATACGCAGTATTTT
>TRBJ2-3|TRBD2|TRBV20-1|NA
CSARGRGGTSTDTQYF
TGCAGTGCTAGGGGCCGGGGGGGGACTAGCACAGATACGCAGTATTTT
>TRBJ2-7|NA|TRBV6-1|few
CASSKRGGASHEQYF
TGTGCCAGCAGCAAGAGGGGGGGGGCCAGCCACGAGCAGTACTTC
>TRBJ1-5|NA|TRBV12-3/TRBV12-4|NA
CASSYNTNQPQHF
TGTGCCAGCAGTTATAACACCAATCAGCCCCAGCATTTT